This TCR beta chain was sequenced in a study of blood T cell repertoires in COVID-19. Whole-study context: Acute and convalescent COVID-19 samples came from the United States, Italy and Spain. The analysed material was cDNA or gDNA that came from T cells, B-cell-depleted T cells, or PBMCs.

The CDR3 sequence is 15 residues long. Trimming shortened V by 4 bases and J by 2 bases, and 15 bases separated the two germline ends. From germline, CDR1 is SGHNT and CDR2 YYREEE (reference sequence). Source study methods: Amplification from reference gene primers served as the basis for estimated nucleated cell counts. The protocol was immunoSEQ multiplex PCR, while the TCRdb copy is restricted to in-frame clones and leaves out a portion. V, J and clone size derive from that table, while D and trimming were established from the DNA sequence. Of approximately 100,000 clones listed, approximately 87% are singletons.

The TCR comes from a woman aged 50 to 65 with acute or convalescent COVID-19. The gene calls are TRBV5-4 and TRBJ1-1, with D perhaps matching TRBD1 (5 bases). The sequenced material came from peripheral blood. This chain's CDR3 is CASSPTGGGNTEAFF. Written as DNA, the CDR3 is TGTGCCAGCAGCCCCACGGGGGGAGGAAACACTGAAGCTTTCTTT. The full variable domain, with the rest looked up from reference TRBV5-4 and TRBJ1-1, is ETGVTQSPTHLIKTRGQQVTLRCSSQSGHNTVSWYQQALGQGPQFIFQYYREEENGRGNFPPRFSGLQFPNYSSELNVNALELDDSALYLCASSPTGGGNTEAFFGQGTRLTVV.